Presented here are 29 T cell receptor beta chains from one specimen sequenced in a study of blood T cell repertoires in COVID-19. Data came from immunoSEQ multiplex PCR; TCRdb stores just in-frame clones and leaves some out. The sample consists of 300,000 to 500,000 clones, approximately 85% of them appearing once. The material sequenced was PBMCs or T cells enriched from blood (not recorded which). The receptors here all came from a woman between 35 and 50 years old with acute COVID-19.

The rearrangement links TRBV27 to TRBJ2-3; the match to TRBD2 covers 8 bases. This CDR3 contains 16 residues. V was clipped by 2 bases and J by 2 bases; unmatched bases: 6. CDR1 is MNHEY, CDR2 SMNVEV, per germline (reference sequence). CDR3 nucleotide sequence: TGTGCCAGCAGTTTAAAGGCGGGGGGATACACAGATACGCAGTATTTT. It is translated as CASSLKAGGYTDTQYF.

The chain combines TRBV30 with TRBJ1-1; a weak D match, TRBD1 (6 bases). From germline, CDR1 is GTSNPN and CDR2 SVGIG (reference sequence). Trimming left V 3 bases short and J 5 bases short, with 16 bases between. This CDR3 is built from 14 residues. DNA for the CDR3: TGTGCCTGGAGAGGGGACATTGAAGAGACTGAAGCTTTCTTT. Translation: CAWRGDIEETEAFF.

This chain links TRBV19 with TRBJ1-4; D call uncertain. V lost 5 bases and J 7 bases, leaving 14 bases between the germline ends. The CDR3 runs 14 residues. Per germline, CDR1 LNHDA and CDR2 SQIVND (reference sequence). The CDR3 region is CASSVGELSEKLFF. In DNA form, the CDR3 reads TGTGCCAGTAGTGTCGGGGAGTTGAGTGAAAAACTGTTTTTT.

In DNA form, the CDR3 reads TGTGCCAGCAGTTCCTTACAGGGTACGGGGCAGTACTTC. It specifies CASSSLQGTGQYF. This chain links TRBV6-6 with TRBJ2-7; tentatively, D is TRBD1 (6 bases). CDR3 length: 13 residues. With 4 bases removed from V and 9 bases from J, the gap between germline ends came to 16 bases. The germline CDR1 and CDR2 sequences are MNHNY and SVGAGI (reference sequence).

The chain carries TRBV29-1 and TRBJ2-7, with 7 bases fitting TRBD1. With V trimmed by 0 bases and J by 3 bases, 5 bases remained unmatched. The V gene's germline CDR1 is SQVTM and CDR2 ANQGSEA. The CDR3 contains 14 residues. CDR3 protein: CSVEDRGKNYEQYF. The CDR3 DNA is TGCAGCGTTGAAGACAGGGGGAAAAACTACGAGCAGTACTTC.

The chain carries TRBV7-9 and TRBJ1-3, with a weak D call TRBD1 (5 bases). V lost 2 bases and J 4 bases, leaving 18 bases between the germline ends. Per germline, CDR1 SEHNR and CDR2 FQNEAQ (reference sequence). The CDR3 is made up of 17 amino acids. The CDR3 sequence: CASSLPRLGAGGNTIYF. Written as DNA, the CDR3 is TGTGCCAGCAGCTTACCCCGTTTAGGGGCCGGCGGAAACACCATATATTTT.

This rearrangement joins TRBV14 to TRBJ2-3; D gene uncertain. V dropped 4 bases and J dropped 8 bases, with 10 bases sitting between them. The germline V gene encodes CDR1 SGHDN and CDR2 FVKESK. CDR3 size: 12 residues. CDR3: CASSPPLSTQYF. CDR3 sequence (DNA): TGTGCCAGCAGCCCTCCTTTGTCTACGCAGTATTTT.

The chain is built from TRBV9 and TRBJ2-5; TRBD2 agrees at 8 bases. Germline V gene data show CDR1 as SGDLS and CDR2 as YYNGEE. There are 13 residues in the CDR3. V was pared by 0 bases and J by 5 bases, with 0 bases of the junction left unmatched. CDR3 region: CASSVASGETQYF. CDR3 DNA: TGTGCCAGCAGCGTAGCTAGCGGGGAGACCCAGTACTTC.

The chain employs TRBV24-1 and TRBJ2-1, with D uncertain. Germline V gene lookup returns CDR1 KGHDR and CDR2 SFDVKD. Trimming removed 6 bases from V and 1 base from J, with 12 bases in between. This CDR3 has 15 residues. The CDR3 loop reads CATSKTATSYNEQFF. DNA of the CDR3: TGTGCCACCAGTAAAACAGCTACATCCTACAATGAGCAGTTCTTC.

The chain couples TRBV10-1 to TRBJ2-1; D is possibly TRBD2 (5 bases). Germline loops: CDR1 WNHNN, CDR2 SYGVQD (reference sequence). V was cut by 6 bases and J by 5 bases, with 14 bases left in between. This CDR3 contains 14 residues. Here the CDR3 DNA reads TGCGCCAGCAGCCCTGGACTGCAAGACAATGAGCAGTTCTTC. It codes for CASSPGLQDNEQFF.

CDR3 in DNA: TGCGCCAGCAGCCAAGATCCTTCAGGAGGGTCCCAAGAGACCCAGTACTTC. It codes for CASSQDPSGGSQETQYF. The chain employs TRBV4-1 and TRBJ2-5; a possible D gene is TRBD2 (6 bases). Trimming left V 0 bases short and J 1 base short, with 15 bases between. The germline V gene encodes CDR1 MGHRA and CDR2 YSYEKL. The CDR3 is made up of 17 amino acids.

The V call is TRBV7-9, the J call TRBJ2-5; 9 nucleotides match TRBD1. The CDR3 loop spans 13 amino acids. The germline V gene has CDR1 SEHNR and CDR2 FQNEAQ (reference sequence). V was pared by 5 bases and J by 5 bases, with 3 bases of the junction left unmatched. CDR3: CASSGTGRETQYF. CDR3 sequence (DNA): TGTGCCAGCAGCGGGACAGGGAGGGAGACCCAGTACTTC.

This rearrangement joins TRBV27 to TRBJ1-1; D is ambiguous. Trimming removed 5 bases at V and 0 bases at J, with 13 bases between. This CDR3 comprises 15 residues. Germline V CDR1 and CDR2: MNHEY, SMNVEV (reference sequence). For the CDR3, the DNA is TGTGCCAGCAGTCCCTTGGGCAGCCTGAACACTGAAGCTTTCTTT. Translated: CASSPLGSLNTEAFF.

This sequence joins TRBV5-1 and TRBJ2-1; D may be TRBD2 (5 bases). CDR1 and CDR2 (germline): SGHRS, YFSETQ. CDR3 length equals 13 residues. V was trimmed by 2 bases and J by 5 bases, leaving 8 bases between them. The CDR3 sequence is CASSFRTDNEQFF. CDR3 in DNA: TGCGCCAGCAGCTTCAGGACTGACAATGAGCAGTTCTTC.

This chain links TRBV5-3 with TRBJ1-5; TRBD1 aligns across 9 bases. TRBV5-3 is an ORF for which the function is uncertain. The CDR3 contains 22 residues. Unmatched junction bases numbered 20, after V lost 1 base and J lost 0 bases. CDR3 nucleotides: TGTGCCAGAAGCTTGTGGCTACCGTCCCGGGACAGGGCTTTTTATAGCAATCAGCCCCAGCATTTT. It yields the protein CARSLWLPSRDRAFYSNQPQHF.

A few counts support this clone. The chain joins TRBV6-5 to TRBJ2-2; D uncertain. Germline V lookup: CDR1 MNHEY, CDR2 SVGAGI. V lost 3 bases and J 6 bases, leaving 5 bases between the germline ends. The length of the CDR3 is 12 residues. CDR3 sequence (DNA): TGTGCCAGCAGTTATCTCGCCGGGGAGCTGTTTTTT. Translating it yields CASSYLAGELFF.

The chain recombines TRBV5-8 with TRBJ1-6, with 7 bases fitting TRBD1. With V trimmed by 5 bases and J by 6 bases, 8 bases remained unmatched. This CDR3 is built from 15 residues. Looked up from germline, CDR1 is SGHTS and CDR2 is YDEGEE. The CDR3 DNA follows: TGTGCCAGCAGGCGAATGACAGGGACTAATTCACCCCTCCACTTT. It codes for CASRRMTGTNSPLHF.

The chain joins TRBV19 to TRBJ1-5; TRBD1 is a possible D gene (5 bases). The germline gives CDR1 LNHDA, CDR2 SQIVND (reference sequence). Deletions cut 6 bases from V and 5 bases from J, with 11 bases between. The length of the CDR3 is 13 residues. The CDR3 DNA sequence: TGTGCCAGTAGGGGGCCGGGGGATCAGCCCCAGCATTTT. Amino acids: CASRGPGDQPQHF.

This chain links TRBV30 with TRBJ1-1; tentatively, D is TRBD1 (5 bases). Germline CDR1 and CDR2: GTSNPN and SVGIG (reference sequence). The CDR3 is 12 amino acids. Deletions cut 7 bases from V and 4 bases from J, with 13 bases between. The CDR3 sequence is CASISGPTEAFF. The CDR3 DNA sequence: TGTGCCTCCATATCAGGGCCCACTGAAGCTTTCTTT.

The chain is built from TRBV30 and TRBJ1-2; D not certain. This CDR3 contains 12 residues. Trimming shortened V by 3 bases and J by 4 bases, and 9 bases separated the two germline ends. Germline V gene sequence: CDR1 GTSNPN, CDR2 SVGIG (reference sequence). The CDR3 loop is CAWRAVLYGYTF. The CDR3 nucleotides are TGTGCCTGGAGGGCTGTCCTCTATGGCTACACCTTC.

The chain employs TRBV5-1 and TRBJ1-4; tentative D call: TRBD1 (6 bases). The germline V and J ends were trimmed by 4 bases and 0 bases, with 10 bases remaining between them. Germline CDR1 is SGHRS and CDR2 is YFSETQ. This CDR3 is built from 15 residues. In DNA, the CDR3 is TGCGCCAGCAGCGCAGGGACACCAACTAATGAAAAACTGTTTTTT. This encodes CASSAGTPTNEKLFF.

The rearrangement links TRBV27 to TRBJ1-5; no clear D. Germline values: CDR1 MNHEY, CDR2 SMNVEV (reference sequence). The ends were cut back, 0 bases at V and 4 bases at J, with 10 bases in the middle. The length of the CDR3 is 15 residues. The CDR3 sequence is CASSLSGIGNQPQHF. The DNA of the CDR3 is TGTGCCAGCAGTTTATCCGGGATCGGGAATCAGCCCCAGCATTTT.

The gene calls are TRBV28 and TRBJ2-1, with D maybe TRBD2 (6 bases). V shed 7 bases and J shed 4 bases, with 14 bases lying between them. Germline CDR1 and CDR2: MDHEN and SYDVKM. This CDR3 contains 14 residues. The CDR3 spells CASMEGPSYNEQFF. The CDR3 DNA is TGTGCCAGCATGGAGGGTCCCTCTTACAATGAGCAGTTCTTC. The whole variable domain, filled in from reference TRBV28 and TRBJ2-1, reads DVKVTQSSRYLVKRTGEKVFLECVQDMDHENMFWYRQDPGLGLRLIYFSYDVKMKEKGDIPEGYSVSREKKERFSLILESASTNQTSMYLCASMEGPSYNEQFFGPGTRLTVL.

The V gene is TRBV24-1, the J gene TRBJ1-2; perhaps TRBD1 as D (6 bases). The germline V gene encodes CDR1 KGHDR and CDR2 SFDVKD. The V and J ends lost 4 bases and 8 bases respectively, with 16 bases between them. This CDR3 comprises 14 residues. CDR3 nucleotides: TGTGCCACCAGTGACCCCGACAGGTTCGAGGGCTACACCTTC. Protein sequence: CATSDPDRFEGYTF.

Of note for this clone: This same CDR3 is encoded by further DNA sequences in the sample. The genes are TRBV2 and TRBJ1-2; D ambiguous. This CDR3 comprises 12 residues. CDR1 is SNHLY, CDR2 FYNNEI, per germline. Deletions cut 4 bases from V and 4 bases from J, with 7 bases between. The CDR3 nucleotides read TGTGCCAGCAGTGGGGGAGTCTATGGCTACACCTTC. Residues: CASSGGVYGYTF. Supplemented by reference TRBV2 and TRBJ1-2, the full variable domain reads EPEVTQTPSHQVTQMGQEVILRCVPISNHLYFYWYRQILGQKVEFLVSFYNNEISEKSEIFDDQFSVERPDGSNFTLKIRSTKLEDSAMYFCASSGGVYGYTFGSGTRLTVV.

The genes are TRBV19 and TRBJ2-2; weak D call: TRBD1 (6 bases). V was trimmed by 4 bases and J by 5 bases, leaving 14 bases between them. This CDR3 has 15 amino acids. Germline lookup yields CDR1 LNHDA and CDR2 SQIVND (reference sequence). The CDR3 spells CASSKALGGTGELFF. Written as DNA, the CDR3 is TGTGCCAGTAGTAAAGCGCTAGGGGGTACCGGGGAGCTGTTTTTT. Combining the CDR3 with reference TRBV19 and TRBJ2-2 gives the whole variable domain DGGITQSPKYLFRKEGQNVTLSCEQNLNHDAMYWYRQDPGQGLRLIYYSQIVNDFQKGDIAEGYSVSREKKESFPLTVTSAQKNPTAFYLCASSKALGGTGELFFGEGSRLTVL.

V is TRBV6-5 and J is TRBJ1-3; D uncertain. The germline V gene has CDR1 MNHEY and CDR2 SVGAGI. The length of the CDR3 is 15 residues. V was pared by 4 bases and J by 0 bases, with 10 bases between. CDR3 nucleotide sequence: TGTGCCAGCAGTTCCAGAACTAACTCTGGAAACACCATATATTTT. It yields the protein CASSSRTNSGNTIYF.

Here the CDR3 DNA reads TGCGCCAGCAGCCAGGGTTGGACAGGGCCCTTTCCTGAAGCTTTCTTT. Translation gives CASSQGWTGPFPEAFF. V is TRBV4-1 and J is TRBJ1-1; 8 positions agree with TRBD1. Germline V gene sequence: CDR1 MGHRA, CDR2 YSYEKL. V lost 3 bases to trimming and J lost 6 bases; unmatched junction nucleotides: 12. The CDR3 spans 16 residues.

V and J are TRBV18 and TRBJ2-7, with no clear D. This CDR3 spans 14 amino acids. V lost 0 bases, J lost 2 bases, and 8 bases lay in between. CDR1 KGHSH and CDR2 LQKENI come from the germline V gene. CDR3 coding DNA: TGTGCCAGCTCACCACCCCCTGTAACCTACGAGCAGTACTTC. It yields the protein CASSPPPVTYEQYF.